The T cell receptor (beta chain) under discussion was sequenced for a study of cytomegalovirus exposure and HLA in healthy donors. Study summary: As released early, the data held 75 million to 90 million unique TCRs from HLA-typed donors. Findings and caveats of the study: High sensitivity and specificity were reportedly achieved when the classifier diagnosed cytomegalovirus status.

Trimming took off 6 bases at V and 5 bases at J, with 13 bases between the two ends. The CDR3 runs to 13 residues. CDR1 and CDR2 (germline): MNHEY, SMNVEV (reference sequence). Researchers ran the PCR with 60 Vbeta and 13 Jbeta primers. Per the original data handling: Unique TCR beta chains totaled 80 million to 100 million in a later count, with approximately 11 million of them shared. Sequencing was performed with immunoSEQ multiplex PCR; in TCRdb, only in-frame clones are kept and a portion is missing. That table is the source of V, J and clone size, and D and trimming were worked out from the DNA. This sample has tens of thousands of clones, with roughly 79% found just once. Comment on this clone: Its antigen is undetermined.

The specimen was PBMCs. This receptor was identified in a man aged 50-59 years in good health and CMV-seronegative. The chain has TRBV27 and TRBJ1-2, with D unresolved. This chain's CDR3 is CASRPRVSYGYTF. Here the CDR3 DNA reads TGTGCCAGCAGGCCACGGGTTTCGTATGGCTACACCTTC.